The 21 T cell receptor beta chains below come from one sample, sequenced in a study of shared clonotypes between healthy human individuals. Only in-frame clones appear in the TCRdb table, and some are missing; sequencing was by immunoSEQ multiplex PCR. The sample lists 300,000 to 400,000 clones, over 70% occurring once. Sequencing input: memory CD4+ T cells sorted from blood. As to subset: CD45RA-negative fraction. Receptor source: a man aged 30-40 years in good health.

The J gene is TRBJ1-1, the V gene TRBV29-1; TRBD1 is a possible D gene (5 bases). CDR1 and CDR2 from the germline V gene are SQVTM and ANQGSEA. Trimming shortened V by 4 bases and J by 3 bases, and 15 bases separated the two germline ends. This CDR3 spans 14 amino acids. CDR3 residues: CSVGQFGGDTEAFF. As DNA, the CDR3 is TGCAGCGTTGGTCAATTCGGGGGAGACACTGAAGCTTTCTTT.

CDR3 DNA sequence: TGTGCCAGCAGCAGGGGAAGGCAAGAGACCCAGTACTTC. It specifies CASSRGRQETQYF. This chain connects TRBV28 to TRBJ2-5, with D possibly TRBD1 on 6 matching bases. The CDR3 extends over 13 amino acids. Between the trimmed V and J ends, which lost 6 bases and 2 bases, there was a span of 10 bases. The germline V gene has CDR1 MDHEN and CDR2 SYDVKM. Full variable domain (remainder filled in from reference TRBV28 and TRBJ2-5): DVKVTQSSRYLVKRTGEKVFLECVQDMDHENMFWYRQDPGLGLRLIYFSYDVKMKEKGDIPEGYSVSREKKERFSLILESASTNQTSMYLCASSRGRQETQYFGPGTRLLVL.

This clone was picked up many times. V usage is TRBV5-6 and J usage is TRBJ2-3; TRBD2 agrees at 13 bases. CDR3 length: 15 amino acids. Germline values: CDR1 SGHDT, CDR2 YYEEEE. Trimming took 0 bases from V and 5 from J; bases not matched to a gene: 0. For the CDR3, the DNA is TGTGCCAGCAGCTTGGGACTAGCGGGAGGAGATACGCAGTATTTT. Translating it yields CASSLGLAGGDTQYF.

In DNA form, the CDR3 reads TGTGCCAGCAGCTCCGATAGCTACGAGCAGTACTTC. It is translated as CASSSDSYEQYF. The gene calls are TRBV5-4 and TRBJ2-7; the D is unclear. CDR3 size: 12 residues. V was cut by 3 bases and J by 3 bases, with 7 bases left in between. Germline CDR1 SGHNT, CDR2 YYREEE (reference sequence).

The rearrangement joins TRBV27 to TRBJ2-7; D may correspond to TRBD1 or TRBD2 (5 bases each). The CDR3 extends over 18 amino acids. Germline CDR1 and CDR2: MNHEY and SMNVEV (reference sequence). V lost 6 bases and J 4 bases, leaving 28 bases between the germline ends. The CDR3 coding sequence is TGTGCCAGCAGGGCGGGCGAGGGGCGTCCTCTAACCAAATACGAGCAGTACTTC. As protein: CASRAGEGRPLTKYEQYF.

This clone was seen repeatedly, ten times or more. The chain carries TRBV7-9 and TRBJ1-2, with a possible D match to TRBD1 (5 bases). This CDR3 contains 15 residues. Germline values: CDR1 SEHNR, CDR2 FQNEAQ (reference sequence). Trimming left V 1 base short and J 6 bases short, with 15 bases between. Written as DNA, the CDR3 is TGTGCCAGCAGCTTAGTGAGTGGGGCGATGGATGGCTACACCTTC. This encodes CASSLVSGAMDGYTF.

The chain links TRBV2 to TRBJ2-2; no clear D. CDR3 length: 14 amino acids. Looked up from germline, CDR1 is SNHLY and CDR2 is FYNNEI. V shed 7 bases and J shed 5 bases, with 14 bases lying between them. CDR3 nucleotide sequence: TGTGCCAGCACCGCGGAAATGGGTACCGGGGAGCTGTTTTTT. Protein sequence: CASTAEMGTGELFF.

The rearrangement joins TRBV6-1 to TRBJ1-1, with 7 bases matching TRBD1. The CDR3 has 11 residues. Germline CDR1 and CDR2: MNHNS and SASEGT. Trimming took 6 bases from V and 8 from J; bases not matched to a gene: 3. The CDR3 DNA follows: TGTGCCAGCAGCGACAGGGCAGAAGCTTTCTTT. Translation: CASSDRAEAFF.

This chain links TRBV28 with TRBJ2-1; 14 bases are a match to TRBD2. Germline V lookup: CDR1 MDHEN, CDR2 SYDVKM. J gave up 8 bases and V 6 bases, and 6 bases lay outside the gene matches. The CDR3 covers 15 residues. The DNA of the CDR3 is TGTGCCAGCAGGCCGGGACTAGCGGGAGTGTATGAGCAGTTCTTC. Encoded protein: CASRPGLAGVYEQFF.

For the CDR3, the DNA is TGTGCCAGTAGTATTCAGGGGGGCAATGAGCAGTTCTTC. It codes for CASSIQGGNEQFF. The chain uses TRBV19 and TRBJ2-1, with D perhaps matching TRBD1 (7 bases). V was trimmed by 3 bases and J by 6 bases, leaving 9 bases between them. The CDR3 sequence is 13 residues long. CDR1 is LNHDA, CDR2 SQIVND, per germline (reference sequence). Looking up the rest from reference TRBV19 and TRBJ2-1 gives the full variable domain: DGGITQSPKYLFRKEGQNVTLSCEQNLNHDAMYWYRQDPGQGLRLIYYSQIVNDFQKGDIAEGYSVSREKKESFPLTVTSAQKNPTAFYLCASSIQGGNEQFFGPGTRLTVL.

As to this clone: A much larger clone differs from this one at a single base, so this may be a read error. The V gene is TRBV6-5, the J gene TRBJ2-2, with 12 bases that match TRBD2. The CDR3 runs to 15 residues. V dropped 6 bases and J dropped 5; count of bases not matched to a gene: 4. The germline V gene encodes CDR1 MNHEY and CDR2 SVGAGI. CDR3 nucleotides: TGTGCCAGCAGCCTCACTAGCGGGAGGACCGGGGAGCTGTTTTTT. Residues: CASSLTSGRTGELFF.

The V gene is TRBV7-9, the J gene TRBJ2-3; the D call may be TRBD1 or TRBD2 (5 bases each). The CDR3 is 15 residues long. Trimming took off 2 bases at V and 2 bases at J, with 11 bases between the two ends. The germline V gene encodes CDR1 SEHNR and CDR2 FQNEAQ (reference sequence). CDR3 in DNA: TGTGCCAGCAGCTTATGGGTAGGGACCACAGATACGCAGTATTTT. As protein: CASSLWVGTTDTQYF.

This clone came up once. V is TRBV18 and J is TRBJ2-3, with TRBD2 identical over 12 bases. This CDR3 spans 18 amino acids. Germline V gene lookup returns CDR1 KGHSH and CDR2 LQKENI. V was clipped by 4 bases and J by 2 bases; unmatched bases: 10. CDR3 loop: CASSRRTSGTALTDTQYF. The CDR3 nucleotides are TGTGCCAGCTCACGACGGACTAGCGGGACCGCGCTCACAGATACGCAGTATTTT.

The chain combines TRBV15 with TRBJ2-1; D not certain. V gave up 3 bases and J gave up 7 bases, with 10 bases separating them. This CDR3 has 13 amino acids. The germline gives CDR1 LNHNV, CDR2 YYDKDF (reference sequence). The CDR3 here is CATSSTASNEQFF. CDR3 DNA: TGTGCCACCAGCAGCACGGCTAGTAATGAGCAGTTCTTC.

About this clone itself: The sample holds other DNA sequences that translate to the same CDR3. This chain connects TRBV18 to TRBJ2-5; D remains ambiguous. From germline, CDR1 is KGHSH and CDR2 LQKENI. Trimming left V 6 bases short and J 0 bases short, with 5 bases between. The CDR3 is made up of 12 amino acids. This CDR3 reads CASSPDQETQYF. DNA for the CDR3: TGTGCCAGCTCCCCAGACCAAGAGACCCAGTACTTC.

This clone came up many times. V usage is TRBV5-4 and J usage is TRBJ2-1, with D tentatively TRBD2 (6 bases). Trimming took off 0 bases at V and 5 bases at J, with 12 bases between the two ends. Germline V CDR1 and CDR2: SGHNT, YYREEE (reference sequence). This CDR3 region has 15 residues. The DNA for the CDR3 is TGTGCCAGCAGCTTGGCCGGGGGACTCCACAATGAGCAGTTCTTC. It is translated as CASSLAGGLHNEQFF.

This clone was seen repeatedly, ten times or more. The rearrangement uses TRBV23-1 and TRBJ2-1, with 8 bases matching TRBD1. TRBV23-1 is placed among ORFs of uncertain function. This CDR3 is 17 amino acids long. V dropped 3 bases and J dropped 0; count of bases not matched to a gene: 7. The CDR3 DNA reads TGCGCCAGCAGTCATCCGACAGGGGAGAGCTCCTACAATGAGCAGTTCTTC. The encoded protein is CASSHPTGESSYNEQFF.

CDR3 loop: CASSLGRGGSSYEQYF. CDR3 nucleotide sequence: TGTGCCAGCAGTTTAGGTAGGGGGGGGAGCTCCTACGAGCAGTACTTC. The chain couples TRBV28 to TRBJ2-7, with D tentatively TRBD2 (7 bases). Germline values: CDR1 MDHEN, CDR2 SYDVKM. Trimming took off 2 bases at V and 0 bases at J, with 14 bases between the two ends. This CDR3 spans 16 amino acids.

As concerns this clone: The sample carries other DNA sequences with the same CDR3. J is TRBJ2-1 and V is TRBV5-1; D may be TRBD2 (6 bases). Deletions cut 0 bases from V and 15 bases from J, with 19 bases between. Germline V gene sequence: CDR1 SGHRS, CDR2 YFSETQ. This CDR3 spans 14 amino acids. The DNA of the CDR3 is TGCGCCAGCAGCTTGGGTGTGGGGCGGGGCCCGCCGTTCTTC. Translated, it gives CASSLGVGRGPPFF.

A word on this clone: A much larger clone lies one base from this, so it may be a read error. The chain joins TRBV5-4 to TRBJ2-1; maybe TRBD2 (5 bases). Between the trimmed V and J ends, which lost 4 bases and 3 bases, there was a span of 8 bases. The CDR3 covers 13 residues. In germline, CDR1 is SGHNT, CDR2 YYREEE (reference sequence). CDR3 region: CASSIGGYNEQFF. CDR3 bases: TGTGCCAGCAGCATTGGAGGCTACAATGAGCAGTTCTTC.

This clone was seen a handful of times. V and J are TRBV6-4 and TRBJ2-2; D remains unclear. From germline, CDR1 is MRHNA and CDR2 SNTAGT. The CDR3 consists of 13 residues. Deletions cut 0 bases from V and 3 bases from J, with 2 bases between. The CDR3 protein is CASSDSYTGELFF. The DNA of the CDR3 is TGTGCCAGCAGTGACTCGTACACCGGGGAGCTGTTTTTT.